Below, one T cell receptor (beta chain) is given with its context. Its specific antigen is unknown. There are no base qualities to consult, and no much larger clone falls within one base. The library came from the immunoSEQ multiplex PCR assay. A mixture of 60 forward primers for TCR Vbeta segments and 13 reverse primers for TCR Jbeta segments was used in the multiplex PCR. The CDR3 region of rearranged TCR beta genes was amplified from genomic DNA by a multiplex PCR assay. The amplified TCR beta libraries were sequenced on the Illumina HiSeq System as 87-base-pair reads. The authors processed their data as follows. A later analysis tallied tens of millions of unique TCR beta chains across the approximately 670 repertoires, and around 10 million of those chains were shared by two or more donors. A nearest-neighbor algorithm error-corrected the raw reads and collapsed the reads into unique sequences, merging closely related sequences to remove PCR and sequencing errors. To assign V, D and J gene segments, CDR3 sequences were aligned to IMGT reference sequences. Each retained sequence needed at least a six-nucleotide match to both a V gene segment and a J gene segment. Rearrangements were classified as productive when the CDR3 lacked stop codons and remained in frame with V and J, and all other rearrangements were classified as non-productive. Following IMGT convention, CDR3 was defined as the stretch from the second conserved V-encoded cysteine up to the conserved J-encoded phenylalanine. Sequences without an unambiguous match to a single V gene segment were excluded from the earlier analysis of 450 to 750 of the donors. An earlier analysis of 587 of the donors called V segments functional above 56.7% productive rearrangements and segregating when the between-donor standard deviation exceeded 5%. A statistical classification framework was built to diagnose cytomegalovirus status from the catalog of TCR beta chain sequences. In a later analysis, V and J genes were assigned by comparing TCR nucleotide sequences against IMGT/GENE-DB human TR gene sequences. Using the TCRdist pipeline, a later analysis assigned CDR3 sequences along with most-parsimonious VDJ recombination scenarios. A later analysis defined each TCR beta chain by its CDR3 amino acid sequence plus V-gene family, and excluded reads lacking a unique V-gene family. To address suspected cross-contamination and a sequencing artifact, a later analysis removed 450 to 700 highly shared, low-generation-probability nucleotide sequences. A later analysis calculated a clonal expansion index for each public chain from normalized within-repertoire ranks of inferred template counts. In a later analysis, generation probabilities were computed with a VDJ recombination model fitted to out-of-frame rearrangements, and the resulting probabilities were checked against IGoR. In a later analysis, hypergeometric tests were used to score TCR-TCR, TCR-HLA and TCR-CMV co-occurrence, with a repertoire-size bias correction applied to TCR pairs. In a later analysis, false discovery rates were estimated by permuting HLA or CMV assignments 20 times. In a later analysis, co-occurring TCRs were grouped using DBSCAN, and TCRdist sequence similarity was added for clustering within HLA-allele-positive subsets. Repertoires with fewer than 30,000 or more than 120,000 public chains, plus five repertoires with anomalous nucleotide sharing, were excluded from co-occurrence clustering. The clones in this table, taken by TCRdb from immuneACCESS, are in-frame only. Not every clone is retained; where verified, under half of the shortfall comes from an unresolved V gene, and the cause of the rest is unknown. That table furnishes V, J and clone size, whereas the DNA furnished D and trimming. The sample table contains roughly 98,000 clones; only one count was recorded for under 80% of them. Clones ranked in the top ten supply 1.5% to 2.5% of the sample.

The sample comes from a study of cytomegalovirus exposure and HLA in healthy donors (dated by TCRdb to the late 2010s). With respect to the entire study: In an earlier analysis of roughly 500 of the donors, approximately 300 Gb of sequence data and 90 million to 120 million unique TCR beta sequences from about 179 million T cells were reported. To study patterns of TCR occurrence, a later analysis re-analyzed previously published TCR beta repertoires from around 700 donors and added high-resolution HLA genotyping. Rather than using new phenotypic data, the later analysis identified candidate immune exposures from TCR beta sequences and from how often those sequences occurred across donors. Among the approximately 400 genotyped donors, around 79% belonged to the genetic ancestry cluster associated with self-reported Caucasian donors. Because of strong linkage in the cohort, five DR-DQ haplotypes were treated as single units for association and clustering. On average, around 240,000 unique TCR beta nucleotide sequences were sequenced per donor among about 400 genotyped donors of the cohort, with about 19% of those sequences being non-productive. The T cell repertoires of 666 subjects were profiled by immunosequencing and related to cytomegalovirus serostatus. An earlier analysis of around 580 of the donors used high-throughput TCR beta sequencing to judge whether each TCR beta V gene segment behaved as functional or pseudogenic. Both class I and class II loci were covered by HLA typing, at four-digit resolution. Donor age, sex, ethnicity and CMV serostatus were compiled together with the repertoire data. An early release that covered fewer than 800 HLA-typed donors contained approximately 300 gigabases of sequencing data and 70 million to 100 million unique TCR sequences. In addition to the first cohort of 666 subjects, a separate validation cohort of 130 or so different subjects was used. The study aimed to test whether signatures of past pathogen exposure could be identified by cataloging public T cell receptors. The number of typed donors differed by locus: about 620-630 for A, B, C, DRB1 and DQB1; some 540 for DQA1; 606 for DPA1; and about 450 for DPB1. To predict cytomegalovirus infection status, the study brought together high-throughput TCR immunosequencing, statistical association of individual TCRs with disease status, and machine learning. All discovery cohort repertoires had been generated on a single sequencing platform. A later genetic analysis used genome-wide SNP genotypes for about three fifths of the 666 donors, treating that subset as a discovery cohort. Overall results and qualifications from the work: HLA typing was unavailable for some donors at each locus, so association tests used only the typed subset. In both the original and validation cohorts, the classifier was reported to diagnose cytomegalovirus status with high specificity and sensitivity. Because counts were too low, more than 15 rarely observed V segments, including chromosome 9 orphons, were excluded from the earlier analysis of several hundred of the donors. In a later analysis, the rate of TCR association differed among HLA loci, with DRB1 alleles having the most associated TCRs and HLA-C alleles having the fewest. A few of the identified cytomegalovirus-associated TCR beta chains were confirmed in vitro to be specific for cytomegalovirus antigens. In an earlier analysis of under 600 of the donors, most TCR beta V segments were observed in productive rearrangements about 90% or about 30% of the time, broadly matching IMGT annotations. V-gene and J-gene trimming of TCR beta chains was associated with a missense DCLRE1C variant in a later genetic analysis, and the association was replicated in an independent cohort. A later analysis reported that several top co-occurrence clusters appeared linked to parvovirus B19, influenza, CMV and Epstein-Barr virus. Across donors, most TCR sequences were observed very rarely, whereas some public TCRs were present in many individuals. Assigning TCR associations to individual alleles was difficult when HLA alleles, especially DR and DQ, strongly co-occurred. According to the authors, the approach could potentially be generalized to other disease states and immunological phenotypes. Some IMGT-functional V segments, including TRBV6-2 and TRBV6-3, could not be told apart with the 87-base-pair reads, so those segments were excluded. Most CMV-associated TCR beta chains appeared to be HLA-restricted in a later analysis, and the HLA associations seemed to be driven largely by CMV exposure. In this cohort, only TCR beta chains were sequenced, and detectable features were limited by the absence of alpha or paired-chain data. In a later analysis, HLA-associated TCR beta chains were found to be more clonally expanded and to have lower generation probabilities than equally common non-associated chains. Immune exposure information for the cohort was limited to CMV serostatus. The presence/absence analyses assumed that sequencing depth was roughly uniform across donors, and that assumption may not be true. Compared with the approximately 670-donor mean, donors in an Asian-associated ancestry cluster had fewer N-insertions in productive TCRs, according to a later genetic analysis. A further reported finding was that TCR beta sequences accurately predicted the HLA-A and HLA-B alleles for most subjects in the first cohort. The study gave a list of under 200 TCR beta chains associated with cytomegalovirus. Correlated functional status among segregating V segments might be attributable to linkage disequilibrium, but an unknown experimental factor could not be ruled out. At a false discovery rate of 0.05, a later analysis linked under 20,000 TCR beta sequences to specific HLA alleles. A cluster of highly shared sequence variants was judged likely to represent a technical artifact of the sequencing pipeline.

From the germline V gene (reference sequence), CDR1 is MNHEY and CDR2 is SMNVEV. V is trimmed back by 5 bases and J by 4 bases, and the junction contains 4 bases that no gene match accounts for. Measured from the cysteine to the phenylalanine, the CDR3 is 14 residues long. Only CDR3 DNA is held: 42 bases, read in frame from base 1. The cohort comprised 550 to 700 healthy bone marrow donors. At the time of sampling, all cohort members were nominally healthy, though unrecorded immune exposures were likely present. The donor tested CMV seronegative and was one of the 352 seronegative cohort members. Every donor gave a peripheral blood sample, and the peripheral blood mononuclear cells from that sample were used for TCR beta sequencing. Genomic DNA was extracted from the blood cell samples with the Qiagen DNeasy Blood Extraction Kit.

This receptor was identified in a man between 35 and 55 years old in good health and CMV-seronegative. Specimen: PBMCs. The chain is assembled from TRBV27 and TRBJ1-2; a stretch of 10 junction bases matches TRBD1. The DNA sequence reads TGTGCCAGCAGTGACAGGGGGCGCACCTATGGCTACACCTTC. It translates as CASSDRGRTYGYTF.